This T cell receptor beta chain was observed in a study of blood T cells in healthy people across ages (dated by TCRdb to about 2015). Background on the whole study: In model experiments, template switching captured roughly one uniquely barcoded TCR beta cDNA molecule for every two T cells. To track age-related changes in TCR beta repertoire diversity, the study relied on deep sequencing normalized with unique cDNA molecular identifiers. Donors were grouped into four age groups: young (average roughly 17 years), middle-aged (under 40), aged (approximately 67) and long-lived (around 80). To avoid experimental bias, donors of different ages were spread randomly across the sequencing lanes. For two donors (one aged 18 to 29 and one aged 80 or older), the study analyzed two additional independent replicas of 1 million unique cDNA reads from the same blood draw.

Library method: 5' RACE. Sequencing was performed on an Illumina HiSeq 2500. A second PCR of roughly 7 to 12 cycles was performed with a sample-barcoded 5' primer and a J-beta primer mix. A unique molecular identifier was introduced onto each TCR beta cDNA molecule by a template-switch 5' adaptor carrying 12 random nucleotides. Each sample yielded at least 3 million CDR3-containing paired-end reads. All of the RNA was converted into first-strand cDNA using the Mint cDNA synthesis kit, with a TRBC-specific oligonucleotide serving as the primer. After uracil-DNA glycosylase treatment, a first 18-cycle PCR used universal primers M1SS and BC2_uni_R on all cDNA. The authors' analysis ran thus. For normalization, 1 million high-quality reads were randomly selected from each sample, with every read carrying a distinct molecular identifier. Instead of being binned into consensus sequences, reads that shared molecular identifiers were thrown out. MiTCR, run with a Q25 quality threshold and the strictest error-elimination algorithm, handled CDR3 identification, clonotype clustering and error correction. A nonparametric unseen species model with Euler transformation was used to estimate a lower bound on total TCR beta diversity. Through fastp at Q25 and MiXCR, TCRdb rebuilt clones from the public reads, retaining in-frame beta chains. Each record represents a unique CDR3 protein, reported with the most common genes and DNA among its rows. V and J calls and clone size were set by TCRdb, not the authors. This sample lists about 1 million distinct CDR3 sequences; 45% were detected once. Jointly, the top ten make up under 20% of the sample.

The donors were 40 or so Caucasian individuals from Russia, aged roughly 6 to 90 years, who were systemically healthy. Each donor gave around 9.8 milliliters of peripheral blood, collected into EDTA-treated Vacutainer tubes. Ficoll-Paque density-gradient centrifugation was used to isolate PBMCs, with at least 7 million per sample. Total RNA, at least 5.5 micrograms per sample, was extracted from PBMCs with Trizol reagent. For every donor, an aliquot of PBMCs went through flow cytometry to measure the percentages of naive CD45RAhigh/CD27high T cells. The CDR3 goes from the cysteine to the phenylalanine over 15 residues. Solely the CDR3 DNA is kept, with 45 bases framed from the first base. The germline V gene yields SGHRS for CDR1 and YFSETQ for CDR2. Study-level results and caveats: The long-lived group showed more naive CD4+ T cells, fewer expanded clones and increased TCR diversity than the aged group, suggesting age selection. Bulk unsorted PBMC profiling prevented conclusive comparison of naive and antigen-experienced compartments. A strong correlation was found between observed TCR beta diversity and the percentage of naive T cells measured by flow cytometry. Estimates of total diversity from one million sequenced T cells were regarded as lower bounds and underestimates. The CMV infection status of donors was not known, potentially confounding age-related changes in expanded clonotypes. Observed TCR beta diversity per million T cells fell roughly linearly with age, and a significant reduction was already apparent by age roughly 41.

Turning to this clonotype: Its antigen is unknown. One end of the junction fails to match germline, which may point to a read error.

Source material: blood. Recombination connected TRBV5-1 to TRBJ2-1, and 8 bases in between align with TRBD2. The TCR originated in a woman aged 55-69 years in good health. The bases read TGCACCAGCAGCTTGGCAGCGGGGGAATACAATGAGCAGTTCTTC. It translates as CTSSLAAGEYNEQFF.